This passage covers 12 T cell receptor beta chains from one sample sequenced in a study of blood T cells in healthy people across ages. Primed by a sample-barcoded 5' primer and a J-beta primer mix, a second PCR proceeded for about 6 to 11 cycles. TCRdb reprocessed the 5' RACE reads via MiXCR and lists one record per CDR3 protein. The sample holds about 640,000 distinct CDR3 sequences, 58% seen once. Sequenced sample: blood. The receptors were gathered from a man aged 60-69 years in good health.

The chain joins TRBV9 to TRBJ2-5; 8 nucleotides align to TRBD1. V shed 2 bases, J shed 5 bases, and the junction held 8 bases outside the gene matches. The germline V gene encodes CDR1 SGDLS and CDR2 YYNGEE. The CDR3 extends over 15 amino acids. The CDR3 coding sequence is TGTGCCAGCAGCGTCCAGACAGGGGATGGCGAGACCCAGTACTTC. The encoded protein is CASSVQTGDGETQYF.

The chain recombines TRBV3-1 with TRBJ2-7; 7 bases fit TRBD1. In germline, CDR1 is LGHDT, CDR2 YNNKEL (reference sequence). This CDR3 comprises 16 residues. With V trimmed by 4 bases and J by 0 bases, 9 bases remained unmatched. For the CDR3, the DNA is TGTGCCAGCAGCCCAAGAGGACAGGTGAGCTCCTACGAGCAGTACTTC. As protein: CASSPRGQVSSYEQYF.

This chain uses TRBV7-9 with TRBJ2-1, with 10 bases that match TRBD1. Germline V lookup: CDR1 SEHNR, CDR2 FQNEAQ (reference sequence). The CDR3 loop spans 19 amino acids. V lost 5 bases and J lost 1; bases outside the gene matches: 14. The CDR3 is CASSRDRGTVLRSYNEQFF. The CDR3 DNA reads as TGTGCCAGCAGCCGGGACAGGGGAACGGTACTTCGGTCCTACAATGAGCAGTTCTTC.

The chain uses TRBV5-8 and TRBJ1-2; D is perhaps TRBD1 (6 bases). This CDR3 spans 14 amino acids. Germline V gene sequence: CDR1 SGHTS, CDR2 YDEGEE. Trimming cost V 4 bases and J 2 bases, with 12 bases left between them. Written as DNA, the CDR3 is TGTGCCAGCAGCGCCTGGACAGTCAACTATGGCTACACCTTC. Amino acid sequence: CASSAWTVNYGYTF.

This chain links TRBV29-1 with TRBJ1-1, with D perhaps matching TRBD1 (6 bases). The V gene lost 2 bases and the J gene lost 1 base, with 11 bases spanning the gap. This CDR3 comprises 14 residues. Germline V gene data show CDR1 as SQVTM and CDR2 as ANQGSEA. CDR3 nucleotide sequence: TGCAGCGTTGAATCACCAGGGGCGAACACTGAAGCTTTCTTT. This translates into CSVESPGANTEAFF.

A note on this clonotype: One end of the junction varies from germline; a read error may be responsible. The chain recombines TRBV5-1 with TRBJ2-5, with a possible D match to TRBD2 (5 bases). In germline, CDR1 is SGHRS, CDR2 YFSETQ. The CDR3 sequence is 16 residues long. CDR3 protein: CASSRGLASSQETRYF. The CDR3 DNA follows: TGCGCCAGCAGCAGAGGACTCGCGTCAAGCCAAGAGACCCGGTACTTC.

The gene calls are TRBV6-2 or TRBV6-3 and TRBJ2-1; D unresolved. There are 11 residues in the CDR3. V was clipped by 8 bases and J by 3 bases, with 5 bases between them. CDR1 is MNHEY, CDR2 SVGEGT, per germline. The CDR3 DNA reads TGTGCCAGCGGCGACTACAATGAGCAGTTCTTC. This encodes CASGDYNEQFF.

The rearrangement uses TRBV20-1 and TRBJ1-1; 11 nucleotides match TRBD1. V lost 4 bases to trimming and J lost 4 bases; unmatched junction nucleotides: 2. The CDR3 is 13 amino acids. In germline, CDR1 is DFQATT, CDR2 SNEGSKA (reference sequence). Here the CDR3 DNA reads TGCAGTGCTACCGGGACAGGGGGCACTGAAGCTTTCTTT. Translating it yields CSATGTGGTEAFF.

This clonotype was found a few times. The chain combines TRBV12-3 or TRBV12-4 with TRBJ2-3; TRBD2 agrees at 11 bases. Trimming removed 6 bases from V and 2 bases from J; junction bases left unmatched: 7. The CDR3 runs to 16 residues. The CDR3 sequence: CASSPRTSGSTDTQYF. The CDR3 nucleotides read TGTGCCAGCAGCCCCCGGACTAGCGGGTCCACAGATACGCAGTATTTT.

The chain uses TRBV6-5 and TRBJ1-5, with D unresolved. The CDR3 totals 8 residues. The germline V gene encodes CDR1 MNHEY and CDR2 SVGAGI. With 6 bases removed from V and 12 bases from J, the gap between germline ends came to 3 bases. The CDR3 loop reads CASSHQHF. CDR3 bases: TGTGCCAGCAGCCACCAGCATTTT.

This rearrangement joins TRBV5-1 to TRBJ2-2, with D unresolved. Deletions cut 1 base from V and 3 bases from J, with 7 bases between. The CDR3 extends over 14 amino acids. Germline V gives CDR1 SGHRS, CDR2 YFSETQ. Written as DNA, the CDR3 is TGCGCCAGCAGCTTGTTTTGGGACACCGGGGAGCTGTTTTTT. Translated, it gives CASSLFWDTGELFF.

This chain uses TRBV21-1 with TRBJ2-5; the table's TRBD1 call for D was not verified on the DNA. The DNA end is more similar to TRBJ2-7, so the J call may be wrong. TRBV21-1 corresponds to a pseudogene. This CDR3 is built from 11 residues. DNA of the CDR3: TGTGCCAGCATTACAGGGGGCGAGCAGTACTTC. Translation: CASITGGEQYF.